This T cell receptor (beta chain) appears in the sequencing data of a study of T cells in Graves' hyperthyroidism and ophthalmopathy. Amplification yielded TCR beta CDR3 regions, with RNA transcripts as the source. A first-round RT-PCR of the TCR CDR3 used the HTBI primer set. Via MiXCR, TCRdb re-called the multiplex PCR reads, giving one row per CDR3 protein. The data contain 300,000 to 400,000 distinct CDR3 sequences, 13% to 15% of them singletons. This CDR3 spans 16 amino acids. V lost 4 bases to trimming and J lost 3 bases, with 18 bases between them. Germline loops: CDR1 MDHEN, CDR2 SYDVKM. V is TRBV28 and J is TRBJ1-2; D unclear. Sequenced sample: blood. The TCR was taken from a woman in her 30s with Graves' ophthalmopathy. CDR3 in DNA: TGTGCCAGCAGTTCCCCCGTCTTAAGGCACGACTATGGCTACACCTTC. Translated, it gives CASSSPVLRHDYGYTF.